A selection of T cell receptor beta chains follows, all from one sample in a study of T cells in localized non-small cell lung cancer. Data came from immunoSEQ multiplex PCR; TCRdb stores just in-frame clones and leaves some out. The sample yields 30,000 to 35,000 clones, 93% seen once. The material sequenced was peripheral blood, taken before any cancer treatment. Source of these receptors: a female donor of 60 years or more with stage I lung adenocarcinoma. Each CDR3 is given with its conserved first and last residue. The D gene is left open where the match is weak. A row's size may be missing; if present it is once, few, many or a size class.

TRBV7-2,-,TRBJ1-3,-,CASSLPPGAGGNTIYF,TGTGCCAGCAGCTTACCCCCGGGGGCAGGCGGAAACACCATATATTTT
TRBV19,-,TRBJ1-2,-,CASSPSFQGTHYGYTF,TGTGCCAGTAGTCCATCTTTCCAGGGGACTCACTATGGCTACACCTTC
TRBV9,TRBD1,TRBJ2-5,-,CASSAGYRGLRETQYF,TGTGCCAGCAGCGCAGGATACAGGGGGCTTAGAGAGACCCAGTACTTC
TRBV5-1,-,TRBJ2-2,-,CASSLEVSGELFF,TGCGCCAGCAGCTTGGAAGTGAGCGGGGAGCTGTTTTTT
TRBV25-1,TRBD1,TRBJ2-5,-,CASSPPTGYQETQYF,TGTGCCAGCAGCCCACCGACAGGGTACCAAGAGACCCAGTACTTC
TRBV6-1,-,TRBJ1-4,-,CASSEGIREKLFF,TGTGCCAGCAGTGAAGGGATTCGAGAAAAACTGTTTTTT
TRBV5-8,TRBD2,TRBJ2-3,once,CASSASLAESTDTQYF,TGTGCCAGCAGCGCCTCTCTAGCGGAAAGCACAGATACGCAGTATTTT
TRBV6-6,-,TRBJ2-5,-,CASSYPTDPWEETQYF,TGTGCCAGCAGTTACCCGACAGACCCCTGGGAGGAGACCCAGTACTTC
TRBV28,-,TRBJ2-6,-,CASSLGGSLLSGANVLTF,TGTGCCAGCAGTTTAGGTGGCAGCCTCCTCTCTGGGGCCAACGTCCTGACTTTC
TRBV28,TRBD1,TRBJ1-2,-,CASSPLRQGFSYGYTF,TGTGCCAGCAGTCCACTAAGACAGGGCTTTAGCTATGGCTACACCTTC
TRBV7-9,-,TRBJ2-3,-,CASSPDGTSTDTQYF,TGTGCCAGCAGCCCGGACGGAACTAGCACAGATACGCAGTATTTT
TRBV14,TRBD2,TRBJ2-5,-,CANPPKRDPQETQYF,TGTGCCAACCCACCCAAGCGGGACCCCCAAGAGACCCAGTACTTC
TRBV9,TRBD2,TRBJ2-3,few,CASSVGGRVSTDTQYF,TGTGCCAGCAGCGTCGGCGGGAGGGTTAGCACAGATACGCAGTATTTT
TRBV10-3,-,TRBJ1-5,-,CAISERTGSYQPQHF,TGTGCCATCAGTGAACGGACGGGTTCTTATCAGCCCCAGCATTTT
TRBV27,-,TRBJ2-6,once,CASSLGGGLYSGANVLTF,TGTGCCAGCAGTTTGGGAGGGGGTCTATACTCTGGGGCCAACGTCCTGACTTTC
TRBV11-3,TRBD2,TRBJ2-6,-,CASSLAGGAGANVLTF,TGTGCCAGCAGCTTGGCGGGGGGAGCTGGGGCCAACGTCCTGACTTTC
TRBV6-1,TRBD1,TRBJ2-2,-,CASSPRTGSGELFF,TGTGCCAGCAGTCCCCGGACAGGGTCCGGGGAGCTGTTTTTT
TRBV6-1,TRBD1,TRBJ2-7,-,CASTPLEGAFYEQYF,TGTGCCAGCACACCCTTAGAGGGGGCATTCTACGAGCAGTACTTC
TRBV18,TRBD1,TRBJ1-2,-,CASSPGTGYGYTF,TGTGCCAGCTCACCGGGGACAGGGTATGGCTACACCTTC
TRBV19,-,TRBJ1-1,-,CASSIVTALFMNTEAFF,TGTGCCAGTAGTATAGTTACGGCTCTCTTCATGAACACTGAAGCTTTCTTT
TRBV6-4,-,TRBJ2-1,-,CASRGTEYNEQFF,TGTGCCAGCAGGGGGACGGAGTACAATGAGCAGTTCTTC
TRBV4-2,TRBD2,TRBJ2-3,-,CASSQLGLASTDTQYF,TGTGCCAGCAGCCAACTTGGACTAGCTAGCACAGATACGCAGTATTTT
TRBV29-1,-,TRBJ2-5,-,CSVVSLAGETQYF,TGCAGCGTTGTTTCGCTGGCGGGGGAGACCCAGTACTTC
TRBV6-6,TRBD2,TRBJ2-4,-,CASSSGGLWKNIQYF,TGTGCCAGCAGTTCCGGGGGGTTGTGGAAAAACATTCAGTACTTC
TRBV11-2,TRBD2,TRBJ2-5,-,CASSLISVGPSGQETQYF,TGTGCCAGCAGCTTAATTTCCGTCGGTCCTAGCGGCCAAGAGACCCAGTACTTC
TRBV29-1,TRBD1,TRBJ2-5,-,CSVEFPRGHHF,TGCAGCGTTGAATTCCCCAGGGGGCATCACTTC
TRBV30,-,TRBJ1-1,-,CALDHDPGTEAFF,TGTGCCCTCGACCACGACCCCGGTACTGAAGCTTTCTTT
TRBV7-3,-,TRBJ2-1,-,CASSAGFGGSAYNEQFF,TGTGCCAGCAGCGCGGGGTTCGGGGGATCGGCTTACAATGAGCAGTTCTTC
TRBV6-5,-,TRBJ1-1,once,CASRRLDTLGTEAFF,TGTGCCAGCAGGCGATTAGACACCCTGGGCACTGAAGCTTTCTTT
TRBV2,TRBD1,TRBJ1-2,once,CASSLQGIGYTF,TGTGCCAGCAGTTTACAGGGGATCGGCTACACCTTC
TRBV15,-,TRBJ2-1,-,CATSRRGGPPYNEQFF,TGTGCCACCAGCAGGAGGGGGGGCCCCCCTTACAATGAGCAGTTCTTC
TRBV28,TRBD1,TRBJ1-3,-,CASSVGTAKGNTIYF,TGTGCCAGCAGTGTCGGGACAGCCAAAGGAAACACCATATATTTT
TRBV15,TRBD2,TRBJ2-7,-,CATSATTSGEQYF,TGTGCCACCAGCGCCACGACTAGCGGCGAGCAGTACTTC
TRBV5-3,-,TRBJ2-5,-,CARSLVRPEETQYF,TGTGCCAGAAGCTTGGTCAGACCCGAAGAGACCCAGTACTTC
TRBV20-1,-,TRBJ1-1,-,CSARDTSEAFF,TGCAGTGCTAGAGATACCTCTGAAGCTTTCTTT
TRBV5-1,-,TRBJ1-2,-,CASSLGREFGYTF,TGCGCCAGCAGCTTGGGACGAGAATTTGGCTACACCTTC
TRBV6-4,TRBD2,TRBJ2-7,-,CASSRSGGAYEQYF,TGTGCCAGCAGCCGAAGCGGGGGGGCTTACGAGCAGTACTTC
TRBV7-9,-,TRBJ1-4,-,CASSLGRGPEKKLFF,TGTGCCAGCAGCTTAGGGAGAGGACCAGAGAAAAAACTGTTTTTT
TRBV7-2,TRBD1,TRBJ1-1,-,CASSLYRGGNTEAFF,TGTGCCAGCAGCTTGTACAGGGGAGGGAACACTGAAGCTTTCTTT
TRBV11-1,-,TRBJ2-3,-,CASSFEASTDTQYF,TGTGCCAGCAGCTTTGAAGCTAGCACAGATACGCAGTATTTT
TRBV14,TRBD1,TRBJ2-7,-,CASSQTGVEQYF,TGTGCCAGCAGCCAGACAGGGGTCGAGCAGTACTTC
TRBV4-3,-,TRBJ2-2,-,CASSQDFEGAGELFF,TGCGCCAGCAGCCAAGACTTTGAGGGGGCCGGGGAGCTGTTTTTT
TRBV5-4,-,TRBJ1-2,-,CASSRRDGGSGGYTF,TGTGCCAGCAGCAGAAGGGACGGCGGTTCGGGAGGCTACACCTTC
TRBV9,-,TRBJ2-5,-,CASSPRGGRPDQETQYF,TGTGCCAGCAGCCCGAGGGGGGGCCGCCCCGACCAAGAGACCCAGTACTTC